This T cell receptor (beta chain) was sequenced in a study of TIL therapy for anti-PD-1-resistant metastatic lung cancer. At the level of the study: Tumors were harvested before any PD-1/PD-L1 blockade. Half of patients were current or former smokers.

This clone was seen just once. This sample's time point: pre-treatment sample, taken before nivolumab and TIL therapy. Patients were adults with stage 4 NSCLC. Germline CDR1 MGHRA, CDR2 YSYEKL. The CDR3 loop spans 13 amino acids. V was pared by 4 bases and J by 11 bases, with 5 bases of the junction left unmatched. This was the immunoSEQ v3 assay. Survey-level samples got approximately 1.8 million read pairs; deep-level samples got roughly 4.5-6 million. The method was immunoSEQ multiplex PCR; TCRdb's version includes in-frame clones alone and lacks a portion of them. The sample lists approximately 22,000 clones; approximately 70% were seen once.

The chain couples TRBV4-1 to TRBJ1-6; 7 positions match TRBD1. The source is a person aged 30 to 80 with non-small cell lung cancer. The source was blood, collected at baseline. In DNA form, the CDR3 reads TGCGCCAGCAGCCCAGGGGGTCGACCACCCCTCCACTTT. This translates into CASSPGGRPPLHF.